Presented here are 10 T cell receptor beta chains from one specimen sequenced in a study of T cell repertoires in cytomegalovirus infection. Using its own MiXCR run on the reads, TCRdb lists one record per CDR3 protein. There are roughly 700,000 distinct CDR3 sequences in the sample; roughly 30% occur only once, and around a sixth lies in the top ten. The antigens these receptors bind are not known. Sequences were derived from cultured PBMCs, sampled from culture after CMV antigen stimulation. The receptors here all came from a human donor in good health (CMV status not recorded). Some clones in this sample may be carry-over from other donors' samples.

This clonotype turned up a few times. The chain joins TRBV12-5 to TRBJ2-7, with no clear D. CDR3 length: 11 amino acids. Germline-derived CDR1 and CDR2 are LGHNT and FRNRAP. V was shortened by 8 bases and J by 3 bases, with 8 bases between the two germline ends. The chain's CDR3 is CASPTYYEQYF. The CDR3 DNA reads TGTGCTAGTCCCACATACTACGAGCAGTACTTC.

The chain has TRBV4-1 and TRBJ2-1, with D possibly being TRBD2 (5 bases). The CDR3 has 15 amino acids. V was trimmed by 3 bases and J by 7 bases, leaving 16 bases between them. Germline CDR1 is MGHRA and CDR2 is YSYEKL. This CDR3 is CASSHPARGWNEQFF. For the CDR3, the DNA is TGCGCCAGCAGCCACCCTGCACGGGGATGGAATGAGCAGTTCTTC.

The chain employs TRBV10-3 and TRBJ2-1; 8 bases match TRBD2. The V and J ends lost 4 bases and 4 bases, in that order; junction bases with no gene match: 6. In germline, CDR1 is ENHRY, CDR2 SYGVKD. The CDR3 loop spans 15 amino acids. The CDR3 nucleotides read TGTGCCATCAGTGTTACTAGCGGAGGTTACAATGAGCAGTTCTTC. It translates to CAISVTSGGYNEQFF.

This clonotype has a handful of counts. This may be a read error, as it is one base from a much larger clone. The chain uses TRBV7-2 and TRBJ2-1, with D uncertain. CDR1 is SGHTA and CDR2 is FQGNSA in the germline V gene. This CDR3 is 11 amino acids long. Written as DNA, the CDR3 is TGTGCCAGCAGCTCCCACAATGAGCAGTTCTTC. Its translation: CASSSHNEQFF.

This chain joins TRBV7-9 and TRBJ2-3; D is uncertain. Germline V lookup: CDR1 SEHNR, CDR2 FQNEAQ (reference sequence). Trimming pared 10 bases from V and 6 bases from J, leaving 5 bases between. This CDR3 has 9 amino acids. This CDR3 reads CATPDTQYF. The CDR3 coding sequence is TGTGCCACACCCGATACGCAGTATTTT.

This clonotype was picked up a small number of times. The chain combines TRBV12-3 or TRBV12-4 with TRBJ2-7; D possibly corresponds to TRBD1 (5 bases). Between the trimmed V and J ends, which lost 3 bases and 5 bases, there was a span of 8 bases. The CDR3 is made up of 12 amino acids. In nucleotides, the CDR3 is TGTGCCAGCAGTTTTACCAGGGACGAGCAGTACTTC. This encodes CASSFTRDEQYF.

J is TRBJ2-1 and V is TRBV29-1; 10 bases line up with TRBD2. The CDR3 has 13 residues. The ends lost 7 bases at V and 6 bases at J; junction bases unmatched: 6. CDR1 is SQVTM and CDR2 is ANQGSEA in the germline V gene. Here the CDR3 DNA reads TGCAGCGGTGGACTAGCGGCCGCCAATGAGCAGTTCTTC. It specifies CSGGLAAANEQFF.

The rearrangement uses TRBV5-6 and TRBJ2-6; 8 bases align to TRBD1. The V gene end was trimmed by 0 bases and the J gene end by 0 bases; junction bases not matched to a gene: 17. The germline V gene has CDR1 SGHDT and CDR2 YYEEEE. CDR3 length: 22 residues. This CDR3 is CASSLVSFGRGLELSGANVLTF. CDR3 sequence (DNA): TGTGCCAGCAGCTTGGTTTCTTTCGGCAGGGGGCTAGAACTCTCTGGGGCCAACGTCCTGACTTTC.

J is TRBJ1-1 and V is TRBV6-2 or TRBV6-3; D is perhaps TRBD1 (5 bases). CDR3 length: 12 amino acids. CDR1 is MNHEY and CDR2 is SVGEGT in the germline V gene. V was trimmed by 7 bases and J by 4 bases, leaving 10 bases between them. CDR3 sequence reads: CASTRRGTEAFF. CDR3 DNA: TGTGCCAGCACAAGGAGGGGCACTGAAGCTTTCTTT.

This clonotype was observed a handful of times. This chain links TRBV11-2 with TRBJ2-5, with D unresolved. Germline CDR1 is SGHAT and CDR2 is FQNNGV. CDR3 length: 14 amino acids. V was clipped by 4 bases and J by 0 bases, with 9 bases between them. As DNA, the CDR3 is TGTGCCAGCAGCTCCAACTTGCACCAAGAGACCCAGTACTTC. Amino acids: CASSSNLHQETQYF.